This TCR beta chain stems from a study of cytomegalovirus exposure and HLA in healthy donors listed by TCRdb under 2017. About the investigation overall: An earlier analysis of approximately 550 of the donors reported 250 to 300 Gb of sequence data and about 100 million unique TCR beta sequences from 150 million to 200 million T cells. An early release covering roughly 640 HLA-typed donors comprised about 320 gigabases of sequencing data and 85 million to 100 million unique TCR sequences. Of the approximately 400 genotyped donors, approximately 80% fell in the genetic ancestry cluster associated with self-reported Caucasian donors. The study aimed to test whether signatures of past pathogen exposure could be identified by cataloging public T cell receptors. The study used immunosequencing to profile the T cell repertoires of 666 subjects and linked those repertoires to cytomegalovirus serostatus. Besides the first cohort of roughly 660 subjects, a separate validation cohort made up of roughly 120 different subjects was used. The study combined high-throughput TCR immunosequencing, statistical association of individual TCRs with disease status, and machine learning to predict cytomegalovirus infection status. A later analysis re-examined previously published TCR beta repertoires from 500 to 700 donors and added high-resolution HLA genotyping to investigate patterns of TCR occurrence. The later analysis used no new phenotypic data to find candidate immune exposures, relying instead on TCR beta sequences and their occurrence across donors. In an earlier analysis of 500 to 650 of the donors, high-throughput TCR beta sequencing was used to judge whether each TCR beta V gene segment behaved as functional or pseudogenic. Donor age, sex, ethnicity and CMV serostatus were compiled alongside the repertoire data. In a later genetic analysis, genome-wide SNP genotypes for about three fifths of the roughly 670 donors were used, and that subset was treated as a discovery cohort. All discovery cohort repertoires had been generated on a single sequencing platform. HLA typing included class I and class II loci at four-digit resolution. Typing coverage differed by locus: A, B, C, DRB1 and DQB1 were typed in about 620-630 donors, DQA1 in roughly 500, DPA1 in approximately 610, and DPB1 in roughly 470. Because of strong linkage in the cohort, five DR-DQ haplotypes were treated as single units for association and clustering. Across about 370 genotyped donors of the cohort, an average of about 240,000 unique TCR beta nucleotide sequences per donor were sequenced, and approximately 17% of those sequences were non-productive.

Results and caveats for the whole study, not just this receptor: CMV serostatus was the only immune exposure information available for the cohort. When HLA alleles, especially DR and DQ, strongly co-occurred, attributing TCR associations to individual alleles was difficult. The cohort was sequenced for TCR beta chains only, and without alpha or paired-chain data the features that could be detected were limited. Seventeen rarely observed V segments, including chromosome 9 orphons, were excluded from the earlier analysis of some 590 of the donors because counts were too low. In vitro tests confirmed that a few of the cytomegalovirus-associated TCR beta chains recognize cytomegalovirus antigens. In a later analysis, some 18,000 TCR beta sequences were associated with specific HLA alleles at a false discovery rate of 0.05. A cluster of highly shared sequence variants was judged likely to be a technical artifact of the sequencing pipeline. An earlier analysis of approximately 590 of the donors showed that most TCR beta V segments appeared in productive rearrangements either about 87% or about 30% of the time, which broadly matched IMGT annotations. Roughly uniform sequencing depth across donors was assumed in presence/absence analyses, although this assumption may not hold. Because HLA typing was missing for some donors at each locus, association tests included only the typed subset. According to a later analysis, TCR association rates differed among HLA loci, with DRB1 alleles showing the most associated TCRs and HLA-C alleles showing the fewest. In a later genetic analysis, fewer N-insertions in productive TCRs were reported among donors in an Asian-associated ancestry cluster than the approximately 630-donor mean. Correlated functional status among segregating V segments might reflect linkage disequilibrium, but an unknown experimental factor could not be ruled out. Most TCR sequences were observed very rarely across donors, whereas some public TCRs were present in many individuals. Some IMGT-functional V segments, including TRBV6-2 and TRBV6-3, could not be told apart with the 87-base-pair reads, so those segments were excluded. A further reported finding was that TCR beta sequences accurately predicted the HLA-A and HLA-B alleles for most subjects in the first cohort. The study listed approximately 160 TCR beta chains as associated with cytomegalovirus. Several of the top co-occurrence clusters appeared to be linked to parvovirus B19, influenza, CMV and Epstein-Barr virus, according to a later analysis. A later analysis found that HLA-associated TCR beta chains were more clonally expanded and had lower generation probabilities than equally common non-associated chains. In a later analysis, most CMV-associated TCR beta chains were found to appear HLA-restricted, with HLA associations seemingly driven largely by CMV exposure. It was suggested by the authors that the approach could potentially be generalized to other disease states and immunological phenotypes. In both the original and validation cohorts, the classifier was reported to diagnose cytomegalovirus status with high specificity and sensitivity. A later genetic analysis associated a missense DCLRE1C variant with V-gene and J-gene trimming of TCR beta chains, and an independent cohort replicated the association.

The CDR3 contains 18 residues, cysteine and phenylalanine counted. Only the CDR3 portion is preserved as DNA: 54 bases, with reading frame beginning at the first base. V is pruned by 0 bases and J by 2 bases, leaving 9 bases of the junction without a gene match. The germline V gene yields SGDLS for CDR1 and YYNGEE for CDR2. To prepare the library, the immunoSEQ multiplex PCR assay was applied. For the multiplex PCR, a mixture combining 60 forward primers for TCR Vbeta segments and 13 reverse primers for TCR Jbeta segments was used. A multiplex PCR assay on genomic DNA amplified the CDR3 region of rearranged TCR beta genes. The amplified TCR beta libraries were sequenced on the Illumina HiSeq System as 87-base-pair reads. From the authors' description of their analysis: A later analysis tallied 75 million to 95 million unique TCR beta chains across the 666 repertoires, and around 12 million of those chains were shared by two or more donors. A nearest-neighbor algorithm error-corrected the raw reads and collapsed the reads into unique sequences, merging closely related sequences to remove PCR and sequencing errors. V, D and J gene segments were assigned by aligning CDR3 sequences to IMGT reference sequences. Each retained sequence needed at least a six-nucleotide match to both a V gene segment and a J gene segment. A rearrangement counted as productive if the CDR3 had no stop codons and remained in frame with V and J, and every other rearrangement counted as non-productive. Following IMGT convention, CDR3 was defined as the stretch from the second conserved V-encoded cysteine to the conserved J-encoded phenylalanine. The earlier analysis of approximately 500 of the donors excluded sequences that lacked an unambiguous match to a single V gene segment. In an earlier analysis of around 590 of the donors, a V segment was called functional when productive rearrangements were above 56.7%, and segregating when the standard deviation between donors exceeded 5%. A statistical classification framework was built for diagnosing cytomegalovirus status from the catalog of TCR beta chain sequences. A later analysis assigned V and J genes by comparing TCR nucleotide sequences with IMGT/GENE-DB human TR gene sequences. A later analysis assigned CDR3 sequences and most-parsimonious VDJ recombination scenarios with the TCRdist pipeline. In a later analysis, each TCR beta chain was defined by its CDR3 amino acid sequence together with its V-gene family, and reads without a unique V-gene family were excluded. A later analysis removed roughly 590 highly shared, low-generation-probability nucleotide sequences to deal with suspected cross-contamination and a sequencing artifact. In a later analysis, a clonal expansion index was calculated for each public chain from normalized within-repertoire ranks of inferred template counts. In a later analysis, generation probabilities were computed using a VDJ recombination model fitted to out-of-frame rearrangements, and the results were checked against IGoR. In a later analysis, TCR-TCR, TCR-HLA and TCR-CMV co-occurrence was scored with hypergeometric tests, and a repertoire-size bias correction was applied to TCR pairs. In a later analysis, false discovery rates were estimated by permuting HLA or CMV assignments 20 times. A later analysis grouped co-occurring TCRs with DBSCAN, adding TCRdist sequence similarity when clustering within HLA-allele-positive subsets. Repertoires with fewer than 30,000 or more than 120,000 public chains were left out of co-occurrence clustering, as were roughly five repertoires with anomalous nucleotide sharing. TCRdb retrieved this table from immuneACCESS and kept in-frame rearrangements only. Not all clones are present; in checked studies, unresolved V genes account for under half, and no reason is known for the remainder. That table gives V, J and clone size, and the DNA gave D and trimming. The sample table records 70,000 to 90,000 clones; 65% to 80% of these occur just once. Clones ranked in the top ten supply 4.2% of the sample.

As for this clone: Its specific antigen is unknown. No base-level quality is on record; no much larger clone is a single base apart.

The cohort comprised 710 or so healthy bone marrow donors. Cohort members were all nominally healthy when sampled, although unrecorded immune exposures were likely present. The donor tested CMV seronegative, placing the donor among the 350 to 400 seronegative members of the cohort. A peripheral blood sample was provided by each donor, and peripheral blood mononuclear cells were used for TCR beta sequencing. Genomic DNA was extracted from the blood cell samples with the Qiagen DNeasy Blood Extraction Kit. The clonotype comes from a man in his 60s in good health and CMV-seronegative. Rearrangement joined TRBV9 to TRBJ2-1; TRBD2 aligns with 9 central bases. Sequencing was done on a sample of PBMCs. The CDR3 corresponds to CASSVAGGGTSTYNEQFF. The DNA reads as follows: TGTGCCAGCAGCGTAGCCGGAGGGGGGACTAGCACCTACAATGAGCAGTTCTTC.